This TCR beta chain is drawn from a study of post-analysis software for immune sequencing data (dated by TCRdb to the mid-2010s). Broadly, across the study: Relapsing-remitting, secondary progressive and progressive-relapsing multiple sclerosis were recorded as disease courses, and subtype annotation was lacking for some patients. A subset of samples was prepared in parallel using single-end sample barcoding, then pooled and co-amplified after Illumina adapter ligation. Patient repertoires were compared against roughly 12 previously published healthy control repertoires from donors aged roughly 6 to 27 years. General study outcomes and caveats: Patients showed significantly higher frequencies than controls for a handful of TRBV segments, among them TRBV5-6, TRBV5-1 and TRBV20-1. Normalized Chao1 diversity was significantly lower in multiple sclerosis patients than controls, suggesting substantial peripheral T-cell clonal expansion. The control group was slightly older than the multiple sclerosis patient group. Direct clustering with F measure revealed strong co-clustering of samples prepared in the same batch, which led to a batch-effect correction.

Measured from the cysteine to the phenylalanine, the CDR3 is 17 residues long. CDR3 DNA is the only sequence kept; it has 51 bases, read in frame from the first base. V loses 3 bases at its end and J loses 2 bases; junction bases beyond the gene matches: 10. The CDR1 and CDR2 encoded by the germline V gene (reference sequence) are LGHDT and YNNKEL. A remark on this clonotype: The clone's antigen remains unknown. Base qualities were left out, and no much larger clone turns up one base away.

To prepare the library, PCR was applied. Instrument on record: Illumina HiSeq 2500. Unique molecular identifiers were incorporated into TCR beta cDNA libraries to reduce PCR and sequencing biases. Approximately 500,000 cDNA molecules were obtained for every 1 to 10 million input T cells, so each molecule roughly corresponded to one T cell. Patient libraries were prepared and sequenced with the same protocol used for the earlier healthy control dataset. Samples belonging to the same batch were prepared together, multiplexed and sequenced on a shared HiSeq lane. In the original analysis: Raw barcoded reads were processed with MIGEC, discarding single-read molecular identifier groups before consensus assembly and CDR3 extraction. Clonotype tables were post-analysed with VDJtools, and diversity was normalized by down-sampling all datasets to the smallest sample size. Repertoire overlap clustering matched CDR3 amino acid but not nucleotide sequences to correct batch-related cross-sample contamination. The public reads were quality trimmed at Q25 with fastp and then assembled into clones with MiXCR by TCRdb, keeping productive beta chains. Each CDR3 protein appears once, grouped with its most common genes and DNA. The V and J calls were determined by TCRdb, not by the authors. Across this sample there are 650,000 to 850,000 distinct CDR3 sequences, with approximately 53% seen only once. The ten biggest clones cover approximately 4.5% of the sample.

TCR beta repertoires were profiled from peripheral blood of about a dozen young patients with multiple sclerosis to demonstrate the VDJtools post-analysis software. The patients with multiple sclerosis were children and adolescents between 6 and 15 years of age. This sequence was found in a girl under 18 with multiple sclerosis. Sequenced: blood. Rearrangement joined TRBV3-1 to TRBJ1-2, with 9 junctional bases fitting TRBD1. The CDR3 loop reads CASSQSDHRGLNYGYTF. The DNA is as follows: TGTGCCAGCAGCCAGTCGGATCACAGGGGGCTCAACTATGGCTACACCTTC.